The 19 T cell receptor beta chains below all came from one sample that was sequenced in a study of control samples from healthy donors and cancer patients. Repertoires were generated with immunoSEQ multiplex PCR, while TCRdb's copy carries only in-frame clones and drops some. The table lists around 100,000 clones, about 89% of them singletons. Sequenced input: PBMCs. These receptors all come from a man in his 60s with lung cancer.

The chain uses TRBV25-1 and TRBJ1-4; possibly TRBD1 for D (5 bases). The CDR3 extends over 13 amino acids. The V end was cut by 7 bases, the J end by 7 bases, with 13 bases between. Looked up from germline, CDR1 is MGHDK and CDR2 is SYGVNS. CDR3 sequence (DNA): TGTGCCAGCAATCGGGGCGCGAGTGAAAAACTGTTTTTT. Protein sequence: CASNRGASEKLFF.

J is TRBJ2-1 and V is TRBV6-4; 8 bases are a match to TRBD2. Germline values: CDR1 MRHNA, CDR2 SNTAGT. With V trimmed by 5 bases and J by 4 bases, 4 bases remained unmatched. This CDR3 is built from 14 residues. The CDR3 bases are TGTGCCAGCAGTTTTTTAGCGGGGTACAATGAGCAGTTCTTC. Its protein is CASSFLAGYNEQFF.

The chain recombines TRBV4-1 with TRBJ1-1; D is ambiguous. CDR1 and CDR2 from the germline V gene are MGHRA and YSYEKL. The CDR3 runs 14 residues. V lost 1 base and J 1 base, leaving 7 bases between the germline ends. As DNA, the CDR3 is TGCGCCAGCAGCCAAGTAACAAGGAACACTGAAGCTTTCTTT. Its protein product is CASSQVTRNTEAFF.

V gene TRBV4-1 combines with J gene TRBJ2-7; D is unresolved. Germline V gene data show CDR1 as MGHRA and CDR2 as YSYEKL. There are 15 residues in the CDR3. V shed 4 bases and J shed 0 bases, with 13 bases lying between them. CDR3 protein: CASSPRTASSYEQYF. The CDR3 bases are TGCGCCAGCAGCCCGAGGACGGCGAGCTCCTACGAGCAGTACTTC.

J is TRBJ1-2 and V is TRBV7-9, with D hard to call. CDR1 is SEHNR, CDR2 FQNEAQ, per germline (reference sequence). Trimming took off 1 base at V and 6 bases at J, with 9 bases between the two ends. The length of the CDR3 is 13 residues. CDR3 nucleotide sequence: TGTGCCAGCAGCTTAGTCGCTGAGGATGGCTACACCTTC. The encoded protein is CASSLVAEDGYTF.

The V gene is TRBV30, the J gene TRBJ2-4, with a weak D call TRBD1 (6 bases). There are 15 residues in the CDR3. In germline, CDR1 is GTSNPN, CDR2 SVGIG (reference sequence). Trimming shortened V by 2 bases and J by 0 bases, and 11 bases separated the two germline ends. This CDR3 is CAWSTQGIAKNIQYF. The CDR3 DNA follows: TGTGCCTGGAGTACGCAGGGGATAGCCAAAAACATTCAGTACTTC.

V usage is TRBV3-1 (or the pseudogene TRBV3-2) and J usage is TRBJ2-2, with a possible D match to TRBD1 (6 bases). CDR1 and CDR2 (germline): LGHDT, YNNKEL (reference sequence). Trimming cost V 8 bases and J 2 bases, with 24 bases left between them. The CDR3 extends over 18 amino acids. The CDR3 region is CASDPRSTTGRNTGELFF. In DNA, the CDR3 is TGTGCCAGCGACCCTCGATCCACTACAGGGAGAAACACCGGGGAGCTGTTTTTT.

The chain is built from TRBV5-4 and TRBJ2-3; possible D gene TRBD2, 5 bases. Trimming stripped 0 bases from V and 5 bases from J, with 13 bases between. Per germline, CDR1 SGHNT and CDR2 YYREEE (reference sequence). The CDR3 spans 15 residues. CDR3 nucleotides: TGTGCCAGCAGCTTGGAGGTGGGAGAGGGAGATACGCAGTATTTT. This gives the protein CASSLEVGEGDTQYF.

The J gene is TRBJ2-3, the V gene TRBV7-3, with D possibly being TRBD2 (7 bases). The CDR3 is 18 amino acids. The germline V and J ends were trimmed by 0 bases and 2 bases, with 18 bases remaining between them. Looked up from germline, CDR1 is SGHTA and CDR2 is FQGTGA. The CDR3 loop is CASSLTRGGGGFTDTQYF. The CDR3 region has the DNA TGTGCCAGCAGCTTAACCCGCGGGGGAGGGGGATTCACAGATACGCAGTATTTT.

This chain joins TRBV27 and TRBJ1-4, with D unresolved. The V end was cut by 1 base, the J end by 3 bases, with 3 bases between. The CDR3 is 13 amino acids. Germline V lookup: CDR1 MNHEY, CDR2 SMNVEV (reference sequence). CDR3 protein: CASSLFPNEKLFF. Written as DNA, the CDR3 is TGTGCCAGCAGTTTATTCCCTAATGAAAAACTGTTTTTT.

The rearrangement links TRBV11-2 to TRBJ2-7; D is perhaps TRBD2 (5 bases). The V gene's germline CDR1 is SGHAT and CDR2 FQNNGV. V gave up 0 bases and J gave up 6 bases, with 9 bases separating them. The CDR3 extends over 13 amino acids. CDR3 nucleotides: TGTGCCAGCAGCTTAGAACGGGAAGCCGAGCAGTACTTC. This translates into CASSLEREAEQYF.

CDR3: CASRGRGQGVNEQFF. CDR3 bases: TGTGCCAGCAGGGGAAGGGGACAGGGGGTAAATGAGCAGTTCTTC. The chain links TRBV11-3 to TRBJ2-1, with 11 bases lining up with TRBD1. Losses at the gene ends were 6 bases for V and 7 bases for J; bases not matched to a gene: 8. The CDR3 has 15 amino acids. Per the germline V gene, CDR1 is SGHNT and CDR2 is YENEEA.

The chain joins TRBV11-2 to TRBJ1-2; D is unresolved. Germline V gene lookup returns CDR1 SGHAT and CDR2 FQNNGV. The CDR3 has 12 amino acids. V was cut by 7 bases and J by 2 bases, with 8 bases left in between. The DNA for the CDR3 is TGTGCCAGCACGGAACAGAACTATGGCTACACCTTC. Protein: CASTEQNYGYTF.

This chain links TRBV14 with TRBJ2-3; perhaps TRBD2 as D (6 bases). CDR1 SGHDN and CDR2 FVKESK come from the germline V gene. V was shortened by 6 bases and J by 3 bases, with 16 bases between the two germline ends. This CDR3 has 15 amino acids. CDR3 nucleotides: TGTGCCAGCAGTGGCCTCGGGACTTCGACAGATACGCAGTATTTT. Amino acids: CASSGLGTSTDTQYF.

The chain employs TRBV5-1 and TRBJ2-1; possible D gene TRBD1, 5 bases. Looked up from germline, CDR1 is SGHRS and CDR2 is YFSETQ. The CDR3 contains 14 residues. V lost 0 bases to trimming and J lost 7 bases, with 11 bases between them. This CDR3 reads CASSLGQYLNEQFF. In DNA form, the CDR3 reads TGCGCCAGCAGCTTGGGACAGTATTTGAATGAGCAGTTCTTC.

The CDR3: CSVERQGARTEAFF. CDR3 DNA sequence: TGCAGCGTTGAACGACAGGGGGCGCGCACTGAAGCTTTCTTT. The V call is TRBV29-1, the J call TRBJ1-1; 10 nucleotides align to TRBD1. Trimming cost V 2 bases and J 4 bases; bases outside gene matches: 4. The CDR3 sequence is 14 residues long. Germline CDR1 reads SQVTM; CDR2 reads ANQGSEA.

The chain links TRBV15 to TRBJ1-3; D ambiguous. V gave up 3 bases and J gave up 2 bases, with 14 bases separating them. CDR1 and CDR2 from the germline V gene are LNHNV and YYDKDF (reference sequence). CDR3 size: 16 residues. This CDR3 reads CATSSYNTSAGNTIYF. CDR3 sequence (DNA): TGTGCCACCAGCAGTTACAACACCTCGGCTGGAAACACCATATATTTT.

The CDR3 DNA reads as TGTGCCAGCAGCCTAGCCGGGACACTGAACACTGAAGCTTTCTTT. It yields the protein CASSLAGTLNTEAFF. This rearrangement joins TRBV3-1 (or the pseudogene TRBV3-2) to TRBJ1-1, with a tentative D call TRBD1 (6 bases). The length of the CDR3 is 15 residues. V shed 4 bases and J shed 0 bases, with 12 bases lying between them. The germline V gene has CDR1 LGHDT and CDR2 YNNKEL (reference sequence).

J is TRBJ1-5 and V is TRBV24-1; maybe TRBD1 (6 bases). The CDR3 spans 13 residues. Germline assignment: CDR1 KGHDR and CDR2 SFDVKD. V was pared by 5 bases and J by 10 bases, with 14 bases between. The CDR3 loop reads CATSAMDSSPQHF. CDR3 nucleotides: TGTGCCACCAGTGCGATGGACAGCAGCCCCCAGCATTTT.